Each of the 31 T cell receptor beta chains below was sequenced from the same sample in a study of shared clonotypes between healthy human individuals. Measured with immunoSEQ multiplex PCR; TCRdb has only the in-frame clones, and not every one. The sample includes roughly 1,800,000 clones, about 94% of them seen just once. Terminally differentiated effector memory CD45RA+ cells were excluded by CCR7 positive selection of CD45RO-negative cells. The sequencing sample was made of naive CD8+ T cells sorted from blood. The origin of the receptors is a man between 18 and 29 years old in good health.

This chain uses TRBV4-1 with TRBJ2-3, with 8 bases matching TRBD2. J lost 0 bases, V lost 0 bases, and 8 bases had no gene match. This CDR3 is built from 18 residues. In germline, CDR1 is MGHRA, CDR2 YSYEKL. The CDR3 DNA reads TGCGCCAGCAGCCAAGATCGGGGACTAGTTCTCAGCACAGATACGCAGTATTTT. This codes for CASSQDRGLVLSTDTQYF.

V is TRBV5-4 and J is TRBJ2-3; no definite D call. Between the trimmed V and J ends, which lost 4 bases and 4 bases, there was a span of 22 bases. CDR3 size: 17 residues. Germline V gives CDR1 SGHNT, CDR2 YYREEE (reference sequence). DNA of the CDR3: TGTGCCAGCAGCCCTTGGGATGCCGTACCGACCCCAGATACGCAGTATTTT. Amino acid sequence: CASSPWDAVPTPDTQYF.

The J gene is TRBJ1-4, the V gene TRBV19; D is perhaps TRBD1 (6 bases). This CDR3 has 15 amino acids. The germline V and J ends were trimmed by 7 bases and 0 bases, with 12 bases remaining between them. Germline lookup yields CDR1 LNHDA and CDR2 SQIVND (reference sequence). CDR3 sequence: CASNIAGATNEKLFF. CDR3 sequence (DNA): TGTGCCAGTAACATCGCAGGGGCAACTAATGAAAAACTGTTTTTT.

The J gene is TRBJ2-3, the V gene TRBV10-3; no firm D call. Germline CDR1 is ENHRY and CDR2 is SYGVKD. The CDR3 loop spans 14 amino acids. V lost 6 bases to trimming and J lost 2 bases, with 12 bases between them. CDR3: CAISPVHNTDTQYF. CDR3 nucleotides: TGTGCCATCAGCCCCGTACACAACACAGATACGCAGTATTTT.

The table lists this clone with a count of one. This chain joins TRBV11-2 and TRBJ2-7; 7 nucleotides line up with TRBD2. The CDR3 sequence is 17 residues long. Losses at the gene ends were 1 base for V and 3 bases for J; bases not matched to a gene: 12. Germline V gene lookup returns CDR1 SGHAT and CDR2 FQNNGV. The CDR3 DNA follows: TGTGCCAGCAGCTTAGTACCGGGGTGGGAGGGTAGCTACGAGCAGTACTTC. Translating it yields CASSLVPGWEGSYEQYF.

The chain couples TRBV5-8 to TRBJ1-5; D is possibly TRBD1 (5 bases). The CDR3 sequence is 14 residues long. Trimming took off 2 bases at V and 6 bases at J, with 12 bases between the two ends. Germline-derived CDR1 and CDR2 are SGHTS and YDEGEE. The CDR3 DNA sequence: TGTGCCAGCAGCTTTTACCAGGGAGGTCAGCCCCAGCATTTT. Its protein product is CASSFYQGGQPQHF. The whole variable domain, filled in from reference TRBV5-8 and TRBJ1-5, reads EAGVTQSPTHLIKTRGQQATLRCSPISGHTSVYWYQQALGLGLQFLLWYDEGEERNRGNFPPRFSGRQFPNYSSELNVNALELEDSALYLCASSFYQGGQPQHFGDGTRLSIL.

This clone is a singleton in its sample. V and J are TRBV11-2 and TRBJ2-1; TRBD2 aligns across 8 bases. V dropped 0 bases and J dropped 5; count of bases not matched to a gene: 9. CDR3 size: 17 residues. Germline V gene lookup returns CDR1 SGHAT and CDR2 FQNNGV. The CDR3 sequence is CASSLDPTGGPDNEQFF. The CDR3, as DNA: TGTGCCAGCAGCTTAGATCCAACGGGAGGGCCCGACAATGAGCAGTTCTTC.

The chain employs TRBV7-8 and TRBJ2-2; TRBD2 matches at 14 bases. V shed 5 bases, J shed 4 bases, and the junction held 3 bases outside the gene matches. Germline CDR1 is SGHVS and CDR2 is FQNEAQ. This CDR3 is built from 16 residues. The CDR3 sequence is CASSPGLAGGTGELFF. The CDR3 bases are TGTGCCAGCAGCCCAGGACTAGCGGGAGGCACCGGGGAGCTGTTTTTT.

The chain joins TRBV7-9 to TRBJ2-1; 7 bases align to TRBD2. CDR3 size: 15 residues. Looked up from germline, CDR1 is SEHNR and CDR2 is FQNEAQ (reference sequence). V shed 5 bases and J 7 bases; nucleotides not matched to a gene: 11. The CDR3 region has the DNA TGTGCCAGCAGCCCCCCCCAAGGTAGCGGGAATGAGCAGTTCTTC. This sequence encodes CASSPPQGSGNEQFF.

DNA of the CDR3: TGTGCCAGTGCGACAGGGGGCCAGCCCCAGCATTTT. Residues: CASATGGQPQHF. The chain recombines TRBV19 with TRBJ1-5, with TRBD1 matching 10 bases. CDR1 and CDR2 (germline): LNHDA, SQIVND (reference sequence). The V gene end was trimmed by 8 bases and the J gene end by 7 bases; junction bases not matched to a gene: 2. CDR3 length equals 12 residues.

The chain combines TRBV2 with TRBJ2-7; possible D gene TRBD1, 5 bases. CDR1 is SNHLY, CDR2 FYNNEI, per germline. V was clipped by 0 bases and J by 3 bases, with 9 bases between them. The CDR3 has 14 residues. The CDR3 here is CASSEAGRDYEQYF. DNA for the CDR3: TGTGCCAGCAGTGAAGCGGGCAGGGACTACGAGCAGTACTTC.

The V call is TRBV9, the J call TRBJ1-1; D unresolved. CDR1 and CDR2 (germline): SGDLS, YYNGEE. CDR3 length: 14 residues. V was trimmed by 0 bases and J by 5 bases, leaving 11 bases between them. The CDR3 bases are TGTGCCAGCAGCGTAGGTCCAGCAGATACTGAAGCTTTCTTT. Protein sequence: CASSVGPADTEAFF.

This chain links TRBV6-5 with TRBJ2-7; 7 bases fit TRBD1. CDR1 is MNHEY, CDR2 SVGAGI, per germline. The CDR3 totals 14 residues. The V and J ends lost 5 bases and 3 bases, in that order; junction bases with no gene match: 7. The CDR3, as DNA: TGTGCCAGCAGTGGGACAGATAGTTTCTACGAGCAGTACTTC. Translated: CASSGTDSFYEQYF.

The chain uses TRBV10-2 and TRBJ1-2, with TRBD1 identical over 7 bases. The junction had 9 bases not matched to a gene; V was cut back by 10 bases and J by 4 bases. Germline CDR1 reads WSHSY; CDR2 reads SAAADI. The CDR3 sequence is 13 residues long. DNA of the CDR3: TGCGCCACCTACCTTGACAGGGTCTATGGCTACACCTTC. Amino acid sequence: CATYLDRVYGYTF.

This clone was counted a single time. The V call is TRBV6-1, the J call TRBJ1-6; no reliable D call. Deletions cut 7 bases from V and 7 bases from J, with 17 bases between. The germline gives CDR1 MNHNS, CDR2 SASEGT. The CDR3 is 15 amino acids. CDR3 amino acids: CASTKVGDGNSPLHF. The CDR3 DNA is TGTGCCAGCACGAAGGTGGGTGACGGGAATTCACCCCTCCACTTT.

The chain uses TRBV27 and TRBJ2-7; tentatively, D is TRBD1 (7 bases). This CDR3 contains 13 residues. Germline-derived CDR1 and CDR2 are MNHEY and SMNVEV (reference sequence). Trimming removed 8 bases from V and 4 bases from J, with 15 bases in between. The CDR3 region has the DNA TGTGCCAGCCGGCGGGACAGCGGGTACGAGCAGTACTTC. Protein: CASRRDSGYEQYF.

The chain has TRBV2 and TRBJ2-4, with 10 bases lining up with TRBD1. There are 15 residues in the CDR3. Unmatched junction bases numbered 7, after V lost 6 bases and J lost 5 bases. Germline V gene data show CDR1 as SNHLY and CDR2 as FYNNEI. The CDR3 loop is CASSLIGQGENIQYF. CDR3 DNA sequence: TGTGCCAGCAGCCTTATAGGACAGGGGGAAAACATTCAGTACTTC.

This sequence joins TRBV28 and TRBJ2-5; D call uncertain. With 8 bases removed from V and 3 bases from J, the gap between germline ends came to 19 bases. The CDR3 runs 15 residues. Germline V gives CDR1 MDHEN, CDR2 SYDVKM. The DNA for the CDR3 is TGTGCCAGCGCTCCCTTTGGTAGTACGAAAGAGACCCAGTACTTC. Encoded protein: CASAPFGSTKETQYF.

This chain joins TRBV4-3 and TRBJ2-7; 11 nucleotides align to TRBD2. Looked up from germline, CDR1 is LGHNA and CDR2 is YSLEER. The CDR3 has 15 amino acids. J gave up 6 bases and V 4 bases, and 8 bases lay outside the gene matches. The CDR3 loop reads CASSRTTSGIVEQYF. The DNA for the CDR3 is TGCGCCAGCAGCCGGACGACTAGCGGGATCGTCGAGCAGTACTTC.

With regard to this clone: Other nucleotide sequences in the sample specify the same CDR3. The chain links TRBV5-1 to TRBJ2-7; TRBD1 is a possible D gene (6 bases). CDR3 size: 13 residues. V lost 1 base and J lost 4, with 9 bases in between. Germline assignment: CDR1 SGHRS and CDR2 YFSETQ. In DNA, the CDR3 is TGCGCCAGCAGCTTGACAGGGTTGTACGAGCAGTACTTC. Its protein product is CASSLTGLYEQYF.

This chain links TRBV25-1 with TRBJ1-1; D gene unclear. The germline V and J ends were trimmed by 6 bases and 8 bases, with 16 bases remaining between them. This CDR3 has 13 residues. Germline lookup yields CDR1 MGHDK and CDR2 SYGVNS. The CDR3 DNA sequence: TGTGCCAGCAGCGCCCCACTAGCGCTGGAAGCTTTCTTT. This codes for CASSAPLALEAFF.

This clone was seen only once. V is TRBV30 and J is TRBJ1-2, with 8 bases fitting TRBD1. This CDR3 region has 10 residues. Germline values: CDR1 GTSNPN, CDR2 SVGIG (reference sequence). J gave up 10 bases and V 5 bases, and 3 bases lay outside the gene matches. The CDR3 loop is CAWGTGAYTF. CDR3 coding DNA: TGTGCCTGGGGGACAGGCGCCTACACCTTC.

The chain combines TRBV10-1 with TRBJ2-7, with D perhaps given as TRBD1 or TRBD2 (5 bases each). Deletions cut 4 bases from V and 0 bases from J, with 7 bases between. This CDR3 is 13 amino acids long. Per the germline V gene, CDR1 is WNHNN and CDR2 is SYGVQD (reference sequence). DNA of the CDR3: TGCGCCAGCAGTGGGGGGAGCTCCTACGAGCAGTACTTC. It yields the protein CASSGGSSYEQYF.

Here the CDR3 DNA reads TGTGCCAGCAGTGAATATCTAGGACAGGGCCGCTATGGCTACACCTTC. Translating it yields CASSEYLGQGRYGYTF. J is TRBJ1-2 and V is TRBV2, with TRBD1 matching 8 bases. The CDR3 is 16 residues long. CDR1 SNHLY and CDR2 FYNNEI come from the germline V gene. Unmatched junction bases numbered 9, after V lost 2 bases and J lost 4 bases.

Note on this clone: This sample includes further DNA sequences coding for the same CDR3. The chain employs TRBV5-6 and TRBJ2-7, with D possibly being TRBD1 (6 bases). The V end lost 4 bases, the J end lost 1 base, and 9 bases lay between the germline ends. The CDR3 has 13 residues. The germline CDR1 and CDR2 sequences are SGHDT and YYEEEE. The CDR3: CASSPTGSYEQYF. The CDR3 DNA sequence: TGTGCCAGCAGCCCAACAGGGTCCTACGAGCAGTACTTC. Drawing the rest from reference TRBV5-6 and TRBJ2-7, the complete variable domain is DAGVTQSPTHLIKTRGQQVTLRCSPKSGHDTVSWYQQALGQGPQFIFQYYEEEERQRGNFPDRFSGHQFPNYSSELNVNALLLGDSALYLCASSPTGSYEQYFGPGTRLTVT.

The chain joins TRBV13 to TRBJ2-7; the match to TRBD1 covers 9 bases. CDR3 size: 15 residues. Germline lookup yields CDR1 PRHDT and CDR2 FYEKMQ (reference sequence). The V segment lost 5 bases and the J segment 2 bases; nucleotides outside the gene matches: 7. The CDR3 DNA follows: TGTGCCAGCAGCCCCAGGGGGACAGGGACCTACGAGCAGTACTTC. Translation gives CASSPRGTGTYEQYF.

This clone occurred a few times. This rearrangement joins TRBV7-6 to TRBJ1-6; no clear D. Germline loops: CDR1 SGHVS, CDR2 FNYEAQ. CDR3 length equals 14 residues. Trimming took 1 base from V and 8 from J, leaving 9 bases between them. The chain's CDR3 is CASSLEGMDSPLHF. Written as DNA, the CDR3 is TGTGCCAGCAGCTTAGAGGGAATGGATTCACCCCTCCACTTT.

This chain connects TRBV14 to TRBJ2-3, with TRBD2 identical over 10 bases. The CDR3 spans 19 residues. Per the germline V gene, CDR1 is SGHDN and CDR2 is FVKESK. The J segment lost 5 bases and the V segment lost 0 bases, leaving 14 bases of the junction unmatched. CDR3 protein: CASSQDKRASGSYVDTQYF. CDR3 DNA: TGTGCCAGCAGCCAAGATAAGAGGGCTAGCGGGAGCTATGTAGATACGCAGTATTTT.

This sequence joins TRBV4-1 and TRBJ2-7; the match to TRBD1 covers 9 bases. Germline V CDR1 and CDR2: MGHRA, YSYEKL. V dropped 0 bases and J dropped 2; count of bases not matched to a gene: 8. The CDR3 sequence is 17 residues long. CDR3 bases: TGCGCCAGCAGCCAAGAAGGGACAGGGCTTATAACCTACGAGCAGTACTTC. It is translated as CASSQEGTGLITYEQYF.

This clone was recorded once. Distinct nucleotide sequences in the sample also encode this CDR3. The chain combines TRBV6-5 with TRBJ1-5; a possible D gene is TRBD1 (5 bases). There are 13 residues in the CDR3. V was pared by 8 bases and J by 2 bases, with 10 bases between. Germline V CDR1 and CDR2: MNHEY, SVGAGI. In nucleotides, the CDR3 is TGTGCCAGCGGGCAGGGCGGCAATCAGCCCCAGCATTTT. It yields the protein CASGQGGNQPQHF.

This clone has a single count. The same CDR3 arises from other DNA sequences in this sample as well. The chain couples TRBV2 to TRBJ2-7; TRBD1 aligns across 8 bases. CDR1 and CDR2 from the germline V gene are SNHLY and FYNNEI. V lost 0 bases to trimming and J lost 3 bases; unmatched junction nucleotides: 1. The CDR3 is made up of 14 amino acids. The CDR3 nucleotides read TGTGCCAGCAGTGAAGCCGGACAGGGCTACGAGCAGTACTTC. Protein: CASSEAGQGYEQYF.